This is a list of T cell receptor beta chains from one sample in a study of T cell repertoires and HLA-DP antigens. Some clones are missing from TCRdb's copy, which holds only in-frame ones; the method was immunoSEQ multiplex PCR. The data hold around 100,000 clones, with nearly 95% observed a single time. The antigens of these receptors remain unknown. Sequencing used CD4+ T cells from PBMCs. Every receptor here comes from a woman under 30 in good health and CMV-seronegative. CDR3s include the opening cysteine and the closing phenylalanine or tryptophan. Clone size is given for some rows only: seen once, a few or many times, or a class if the clone is expanded.

clone_size j_call v_call cdr3_aa
- TRBJ2-2 TRBV5-1 CASEGLPDTGELFF
- TRBJ1-5 TRBV7-8 CASSSLLYKEEFQPQHF
- TRBJ1-1 TRBV6-6 CASSYVPGPGTEAFF
- TRBJ2-3 TRBV7-6 CASSLGQGAPDTQYF
- TRBJ1-5 TRBV7-2 CASSLVAGQGTPQHF
- TRBJ2-3 TRBV11-1 CASSLRLMDTQYF
- TRBJ1-1 TRBV4-2 CASSQNFRTGNTEAFF
- TRBJ1-2 TRBV6-5 CASSPSRQGNGYTF
- TRBJ2-3 TRBV7-2 CASSLRRSLATDTQYF
- TRBJ1-2 TRBV5-1 CASSFGTSTNYGYTF
- TRBJ1-4 TRBV9 CASSGTGWVGEKLFF
- TRBJ1-5 TRBV19 CASTTLQGRSQPQHF
- TRBJ1-6 TRBV7-9 CASSLYRGPNSPLHF
- TRBJ2-5 TRBV13 CASSLKQGAETQYF
once TRBJ2-3 TRBV4-1 CASSQDLTDTQYF
- TRBJ1-2 TRBV7-3 CASSLRSGDGYTF
- TRBJ1-2 TRBV12-5 CASGAAGQIHGYTF
- TRBJ1-1 TRBV5-5 CASSPGTERMNTEAFF
- TRBJ1-5 TRBV30 CAWSVSQGGNQPQHF
- TRBJ2-5 TRBV7-2 CASSFPTGLASETQYF
- TRBJ2-7 TRBV25-1 CASSESGSGRLQTYEQYF
- TRBJ1-5 TRBV21-1 CASSKFALRRDSNQPQHF
- TRBJ1-6 TRBV7-8 CASSQQGRKSSYNSPLHF
- TRBJ1-4 TRBV7-8 CASSLAGTQPGGEKLFF
- TRBJ2-3 TRBV7-2 CASSSYLLSTDTQYF
- TRBJ1-1 TRBV28 CASSLDSYNGAFF
- TRBJ1-1 TRBV2 CASSSQGNTEAFF
- TRBJ1-6 TRBV5-4 CASSLSGRDSPLHF
- TRBJ1-1 TRBV28 CASSTFWGGENTEAFF
- TRBJ2-1 TRBV2 CASRGQGAPSFVNEQFF
- TRBJ1-3 TRBV7-2 CASSLEGSGNTIYF
- TRBJ2-5 TRBV7-9 CASSLGDRDQETQYF
- TRBJ2-5 TRBV7-9 CASSRGLGQETQYF
once TRBJ1-6 TRBV6-1 CASNPPGRVGAPLHF
- TRBJ1-1 TRBV7-9 CASSSNPGTTRAFF
- TRBJ1-2 TRBV10-2 CASSEGTGNYGYTF
- TRBJ2-5 TRBV18 CASSPQGETQYF
- TRBJ2-3 TRBV7-8 CASSLAGGRTDTQYF
- TRBJ2-5 TRBV5-4 CASSSTRDRAETQYF
- TRBJ2-3 TRBV5-6 CASSLRTGADTQYF
once TRBJ2-7 TRBV5-6 CASSFQRWDRGSYEQYF